The entry that follows covers one T cell receptor beta chain sequence. The antigen is not known. TCRdb re-derived calls from the 5' RACE reads in MiXCR, one entry per CDR3 protein. The sample includes approximately 50,000 distinct CDR3 sequences, approximately 26% of them seen just once. The sorted Tregs were CD4+CD25+CD127-/low cells. Study-level points and caveats: Whole repertoires were not studied in the larger cohort, only one V-J beta rearrangement.

This clonotype was sampled from a female donor with breast cancer. Source material: tumor-infiltrating Tregs sorted from the breast tumor.

CDR3 residues: CATKQTWSPAGSYNEQFF. The CDR3, as DNA: TGTGCCACCAAGCAAACCTGGAGCCCAGCCGGGTCCTACAATGAGCAGTTCTTC. This chain joins TRBV7-2 and TRBJ2-1; D gene unclear. The germline gives CDR1 SGHTA, CDR2 FQGNSA. The CDR3 loop spans 18 amino acids. V was shortened by 10 bases and J by 1 base, with 26 bases between the two germline ends.